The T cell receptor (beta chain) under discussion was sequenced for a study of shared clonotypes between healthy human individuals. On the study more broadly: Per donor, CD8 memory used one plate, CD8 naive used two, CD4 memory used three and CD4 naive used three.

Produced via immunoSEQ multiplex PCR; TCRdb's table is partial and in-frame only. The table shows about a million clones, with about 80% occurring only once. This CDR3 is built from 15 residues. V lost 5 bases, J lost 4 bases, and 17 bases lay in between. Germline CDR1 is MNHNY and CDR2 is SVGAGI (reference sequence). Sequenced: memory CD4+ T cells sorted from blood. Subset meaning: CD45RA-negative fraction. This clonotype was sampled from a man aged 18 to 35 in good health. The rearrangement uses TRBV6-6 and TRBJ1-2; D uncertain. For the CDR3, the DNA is TGTGCCAGCAGTCCTCGAGGGAGAGAAGGCTATGGCTACACCTTC. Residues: CASSPRGREGYGYTF.